This T cell receptor (beta chain) originates from a study of identical twins. Study conclusions and caveats: Rather than following the same donors, the conclusions depended on cross-sectional statistical analysis. The study found that models underestimated out-of-frame TCR alpha sharing in monozygotic twins.

TCRdb reprocessed the 5' RACE reads via MiXCR and lists one record per CDR3 protein. The data contain roughly 720,000 distinct CDR3 sequences, about 20% of them singletons. This clonotype came up a few times. Its antigen is undetermined. V gave up 2 bases and J gave up 7 bases, with 12 bases separating them. The CDR3 contains 14 residues. These data also featured in a second study, about T cells expressing NK-cell markers. That source adds: Sorted T-cell subsets CD3+CD56+NKG2C+, CD3+CD56+NKG2C- and CD3+CD56-NKG2C+ were TCR beta-sequenced. Sequencing covered eight donors, seven HCMV-seropositive and one seronegative.

This receptor was identified in a woman between 18 and 30 years old in good health. This chain uses TRBV12-3 or TRBV12-4 with TRBJ1-5; D unclear. Sequencing was performed on PBMCs. The CDR3 nucleotides read TGTGCCAGCAGTTTATTAGGGTTTAGGCAGCCCCAGCATTTT. Translated, it gives CASSLLGFRQPQHF.